This T cell receptor (beta chain) was observed in a study of spatial heterogeneity in lung cancer. TCR cDNA molecules were tagged individually, and each one carried a unique molecular identifier. TCRdb re-derived calls from the 5' RACE reads in MiXCR, one entry per CDR3 protein. The profile covers about 85,000 distinct CDR3 sequences, with approximately 20% appearing a single time and roughly 6.2% taken by the ten largest. V was clipped by 7 bases and J by 4 bases, with 9 bases between them. Germline V gene data show CDR1 as ENHRY and CDR2 as SYGVKD. The CDR3 has 12 amino acids. This clonotype was recorded many times. The time point denotes: sample taken at primary tumor resection. TCRs were sequenced from unsorted whole RNA of tumor, nontumor lung or PBMC.

The clonotype comes from a male donor with early-stage non-small cell lung cancer. This specimen was PBMCs, taken at surgery. The chain has TRBV10-3 and TRBJ2-3, with D perhaps being TRBD1 or TRBD2 (6 bases each). The CDR3 here is CAINGGADTQYF. The CDR3 DNA follows: TGTGCCATCAACGGGGGCGCAGATACGCAGTATTTT.